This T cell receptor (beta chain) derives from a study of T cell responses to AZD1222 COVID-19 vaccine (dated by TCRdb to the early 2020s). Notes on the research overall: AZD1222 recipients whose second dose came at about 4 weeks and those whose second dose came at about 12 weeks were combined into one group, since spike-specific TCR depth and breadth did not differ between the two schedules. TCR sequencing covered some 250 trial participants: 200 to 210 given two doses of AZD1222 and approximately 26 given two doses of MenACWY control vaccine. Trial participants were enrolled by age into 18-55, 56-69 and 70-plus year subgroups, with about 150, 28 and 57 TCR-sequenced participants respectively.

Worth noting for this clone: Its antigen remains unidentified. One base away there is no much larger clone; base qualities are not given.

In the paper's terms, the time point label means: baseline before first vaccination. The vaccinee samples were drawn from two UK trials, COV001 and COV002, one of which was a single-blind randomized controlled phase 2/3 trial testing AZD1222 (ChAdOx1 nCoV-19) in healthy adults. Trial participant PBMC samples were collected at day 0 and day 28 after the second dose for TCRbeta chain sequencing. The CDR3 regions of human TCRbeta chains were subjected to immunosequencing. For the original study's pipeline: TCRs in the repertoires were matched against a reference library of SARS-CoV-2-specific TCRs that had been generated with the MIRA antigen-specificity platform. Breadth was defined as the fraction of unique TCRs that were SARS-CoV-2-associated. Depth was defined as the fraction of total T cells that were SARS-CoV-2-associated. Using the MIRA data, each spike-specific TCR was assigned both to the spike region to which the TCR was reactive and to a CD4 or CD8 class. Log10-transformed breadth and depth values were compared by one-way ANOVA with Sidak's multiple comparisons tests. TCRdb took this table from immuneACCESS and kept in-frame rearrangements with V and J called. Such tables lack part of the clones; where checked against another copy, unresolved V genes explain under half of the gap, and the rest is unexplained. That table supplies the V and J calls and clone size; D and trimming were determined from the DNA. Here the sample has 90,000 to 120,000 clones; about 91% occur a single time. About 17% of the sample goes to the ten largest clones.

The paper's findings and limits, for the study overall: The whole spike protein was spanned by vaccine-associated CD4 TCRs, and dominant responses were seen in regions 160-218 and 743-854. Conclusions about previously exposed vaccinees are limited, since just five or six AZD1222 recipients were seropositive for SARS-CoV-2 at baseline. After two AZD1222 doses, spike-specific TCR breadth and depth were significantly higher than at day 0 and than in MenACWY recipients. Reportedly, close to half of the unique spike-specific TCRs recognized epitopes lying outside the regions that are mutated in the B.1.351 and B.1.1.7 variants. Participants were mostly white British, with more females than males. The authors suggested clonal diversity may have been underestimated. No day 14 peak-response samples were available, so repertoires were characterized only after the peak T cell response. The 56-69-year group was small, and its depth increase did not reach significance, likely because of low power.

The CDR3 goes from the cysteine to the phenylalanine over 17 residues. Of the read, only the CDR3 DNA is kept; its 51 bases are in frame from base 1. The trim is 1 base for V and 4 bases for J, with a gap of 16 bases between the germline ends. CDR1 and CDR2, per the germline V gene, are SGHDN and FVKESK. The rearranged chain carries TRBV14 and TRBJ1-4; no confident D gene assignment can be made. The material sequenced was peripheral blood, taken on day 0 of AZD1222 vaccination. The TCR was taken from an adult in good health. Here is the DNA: TGTGCCAGCAGCCAAGTTCGCATCCGGGATGGTAATGAAAAACTGTTTTTT. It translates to CASSQVRIRDGNEKLFF.